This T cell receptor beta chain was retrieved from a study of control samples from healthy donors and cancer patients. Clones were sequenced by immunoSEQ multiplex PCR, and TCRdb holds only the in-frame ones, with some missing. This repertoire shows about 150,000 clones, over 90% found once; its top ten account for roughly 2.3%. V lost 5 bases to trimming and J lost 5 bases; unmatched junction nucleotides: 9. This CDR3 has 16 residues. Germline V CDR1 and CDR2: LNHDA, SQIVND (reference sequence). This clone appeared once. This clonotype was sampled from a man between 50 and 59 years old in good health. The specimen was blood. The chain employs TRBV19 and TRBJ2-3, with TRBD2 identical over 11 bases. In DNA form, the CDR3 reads TGTGCCAGTAGTCCCGACCGACTAGCGGGACAAGATACGCAGTATTTT. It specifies CASSPDRLAGQDTQYF.